What follows is one T cell receptor beta chain and its context. Repertoires were generated with immunoSEQ multiplex PCR, while TCRdb's copy carries only in-frame clones and drops some. The sample carries over 85,000 clones, about 81% recorded once. This CDR3 is built from 13 residues. V lost 3 bases and J lost 2, with 6 bases in between. The germline V gene encodes CDR1 KGHDR and CDR2 SFDVKD. This entry is derived from a study of control samples from healthy donors and cancer patients. The sample comprised PBMCs. This chain uses TRBV24-1 with TRBJ1-1; D remains ambiguous. This receptor was obtained from a man aged 70 or older with lung cancer. The CDR3 DNA sequence: TGTGCCACCAGTGATGCACCTAACACTGAAGCTTTCTTT. Encoded protein: CATSDAPNTEAFF.